These 30 T cell receptor beta chains were sequenced from one sample in a study of identical twins. In TCRdb, the 5' RACE reads were re-called with MiXCR into one record per CDR3 protein. The repertoire holds a few hundred thousand distinct CDR3 sequences, with more than 9% as singletons. The same sample was also studied in work on yellow fever vaccine responses in identical twins.

Sequenced input: PBMCs. The receptors were sampled from a woman aged 18-35 years in good health.

The chain has TRBV5-1 and TRBJ1-1, with D perhaps matching TRBD1 (6 bases). The CDR3 extends over 12 amino acids. Per the germline V gene, CDR1 is SGHRS and CDR2 is YFSETQ. The V gene lost 2 bases and the J gene lost 6 bases, with 8 bases spanning the gap. CDR3 nucleotides: TGCGCCAGCAGCTTCGCAGGGGCTGAAGCTTTCTTT. Amino acids: CASSFAGAEAFF. Complete variable domain (other parts from reference TRBV5-1 and TRBJ1-1): KAGVTQTPRYLIKTRGQQVTLSCSPISGHRSVSWYQQTPGQGLQFLFEYFSETQRNKGNFPGRFSGRQFSNSRSEMNVSTLELGDSALYLCASSFAGAEAFFGQGTRLTVV.

The chain joins TRBV19 to TRBJ2-3; 9 bases fit TRBD1. Trimming removed 10 bases from V and 4 bases from J; junction bases left unmatched: 12. The CDR3 runs 15 residues. The germline CDR1 and CDR2 sequences are LNHDA and SQIVND (reference sequence). CDR3: CATKPGTGRADTQYF. DNA for the CDR3: TGTGCCACCAAGCCCGGGACAGGGCGCGCAGATACGCAGTATTTT.

The chain recombines TRBV3-1 with TRBJ2-7, with 8 bases aligning to TRBD1. The CDR3 extends over 16 amino acids. The germline V gene encodes CDR1 LGHDT and CDR2 YNNKEL (reference sequence). After removal of 4 bases from V and 1 base from J, the junction contained 9 bases not matched to a gene. The CDR3 here is CASSPIAGQGSYEQYF. Written as DNA, the CDR3 is TGTGCCAGCAGCCCTATTGCCGGACAGGGATCCTACGAGCAGTACTTC.

Turning to this clonotype: A much larger clone is a single base away; this may be a read error. The V gene is TRBV20-1, the J gene TRBJ2-2, with 12 bases matching TRBD2. CDR1 is DFQATT and CDR2 is SNEGSKA in the germline V gene (reference sequence). This CDR3 region has 17 residues. The chain's CDR3 is CCARKLAGGSDTGELFF. The DNA for the CDR3 is TGCTGTGCTAGAAAACTAGCGGGGGGTTCTGACACCGGGGAGCTGTTTTTT.

This clonotype was picked up a small number of times. The rearrangement uses TRBV6-1 and TRBJ2-2; perhaps TRBD2 as D (5 bases). V dropped 6 bases and J dropped 1 base, with 12 bases sitting between them. The germline V gene encodes CDR1 MNHNS and CDR2 SASEGT. The CDR3 extends over 15 amino acids. The CDR3 DNA reads TGTGCCAGCAGAATAGCGCTAGGGAACACCGGGGAGCTGTTTTTT. Translating it yields CASRIALGNTGELFF.

The rearrangement joins TRBV14 to TRBJ2-7; 7 nucleotides line up with TRBD2. Germline CDR1 SGHDN, CDR2 FVKESK. The CDR3 runs 14 residues. V was clipped by 2 bases and J by 2 bases; unmatched bases: 3. CDR3: CASSQWGLPYEQYF. CDR3 nucleotides: TGTGCCAGCAGCCAATGGGGACTACCCTACGAGCAGTACTTC.

This clonotype has only a few counts. The chain couples TRBV6-2 or TRBV6-3 to TRBJ2-1; D may match TRBD1 or TRBD2 (7 bases each). The germline V gene encodes CDR1 MNHEY and CDR2 SVGEGT. The CDR3 spans 16 residues. The ends were cut back, 3 bases at V and 5 bases at J, with 17 bases in the middle. The CDR3 reads CASSYLGGGQNNEQFF. The CDR3 bases are TGTGCCAGCAGTTATCTTGGCGGGGGACAGAACAATGAGCAGTTCTTC.

This clonotype was seen many times. The chain links TRBV7-8 to TRBJ1-1; D gene ambiguous. In germline, CDR1 is SGHVS, CDR2 FQNEAQ. The CDR3 is made up of 13 amino acids. Trimming left V 3 bases short and J 10 bases short, with 15 bases between. The CDR3 coding sequence is TGTGCCAGCAGCTTGGGAAGCGATAAAGGAGCTTTCTTT. This translates into CASSLGSDKGAFF.

The V gene is TRBV2, the J gene TRBJ2-7; the D gene is possibly TRBD1 (6 bases). Germline V gives CDR1 SNHLY, CDR2 FYNNEI. This CDR3 contains 11 residues. V gave up 7 bases and J gave up 5 bases, with 9 bases separating them. The CDR3 here is CASNRAHEQYF. CDR3 in DNA: TGTGCCAGCAACAGGGCCCACGAGCAGTACTTC.

This clonotype showed up just a few times. The junction departs from germline at one end; a sequencing error may be responsible. V is TRBV5-1 and J is TRBJ2-7; 10 bases fit TRBD1. The V gene's germline CDR1 is SGHRS and CDR2 YFSETQ. CDR3 size: 15 residues. CDR3 DNA: TGCGCCAGCAGCCTTGGGACAGGGGTCTCCCACGAGCAGTACTTC. It translates to CASSLGTGVSHEQYF.

The table lists this clonotype with a few counts. The rearrangement links TRBV2 to TRBJ2-1, with TRBD2 as a possible D gene (5 bases). Germline assignment: CDR1 SNHLY and CDR2 FYNNEI. This CDR3 has 13 amino acids. Trimming cost V 9 bases and J 7 bases, with 16 bases left between them. DNA for the CDR3: TGTGCCAGTGGCCTGCCCCCGGGGAATGAGCAGTTCTTC. Protein sequence: CASGLPPGNEQFF.

This chain joins TRBV7-6 and TRBJ2-3; tentative D call: TRBD2 (6 bases). CDR3 length: 16 residues. V was trimmed by 4 bases and J by 5 bases, leaving 19 bases between them. Germline loops: CDR1 SGHVS, CDR2 FNYEAQ. For the CDR3, the DNA is TGTGCCAGCAGCTCTTCCGCCGGGACTCGCGGAGATACGCAGTATTTT. Amino acids: CASSSSAGTRGDTQYF.

This clonotype was picked up a small number of times. J is TRBJ2-7 and V is TRBV5-1; no clear D gene. V was pared by 4 bases and J by 1 base, with 18 bases between. The CDR3 is 16 residues long. Germline-derived CDR1 and CDR2 are SGHRS and YFSETQ. CDR3 sequence reads: CASSPDPTSRSYEQYF. CDR3 DNA sequence: TGCGCCAGCAGCCCGGACCCGACATCTCGGTCCTACGAGCAGTACTTC.

This clonotype was seen repeatedly, ten times or more. Its ends do not fully match the called genes, so a read error is possible. This rearrangement joins TRBV7-2 to TRBJ2-2, with 8 bases lining up with TRBD1. From germline, CDR1 is SGHTA and CDR2 FQGNSA. CDR3 size: 14 residues. CDR3 bases: TGCGCCAGCAGCCGGGACAGGAGTACCGGGGAGCTGTTTTTT. Translating it yields CASSRDRSTGELFF.

This clonotype has at least ten counts. The V and J genes are TRBV18 and TRBJ2-6, with 8 bases fitting TRBD1. Germline V CDR1 and CDR2: KGHSH, LQKENI. The CDR3 extends over 14 amino acids. V lost 8 bases, J lost 7 bases, and 7 bases stayed unmatched. The CDR3 coding sequence is TGTGCCAGCACCCTAGACAGGGGAGCCAACGTCCTGACTTTC. Protein: CASTLDRGANVLTF.

The chain couples TRBV12-3 or TRBV12-4 to TRBJ2-2; 11 nucleotides agree with TRBD1. There are 15 residues in the CDR3. With V trimmed by 4 bases and J by 7 bases, 5 bases remained unmatched. This CDR3 reads CASSSRDRGVGELFF. The CDR3 region has the DNA TGTGCCAGCAGTTCCCGGGACAGGGGGGTCGGGGAGCTGTTTTTT.

The chain employs TRBV7-9 and TRBJ2-5, with 7 bases matching TRBD2. CDR3 size: 15 residues. Germline trimming cut 1 base from V and 4 bases from J; bases unmatched to any gene: 6. From germline, CDR1 is SEHNR and CDR2 FQNEAQ (reference sequence). CDR3 in amino acids: CASSLGGAGSETQYF. The CDR3 bases are TGTGCCAGCAGCTTAGGGGGAGCGGGGTCAGAGACCCAGTACTTC.

This clonotype showed up many times. J is TRBJ1-2 and V is TRBV7-6; TRBD1 matches 9 bases. V trimming: 5 bases; J trimming: 3 bases; junction bases outside the gene matches: 4. CDR1 and CDR2 (germline): SGHVS, FNYEAQ. This CDR3 is built from 14 residues. The CDR3 nucleotides are TGTGCCAGCAGCGTCCGGGACAGGGACTATGGCTACACCTTC. It translates to CASSVRDRDYGYTF.

V usage is TRBV4-3 and J usage is TRBJ2-1; TRBD2 agrees at 8 bases. The germline CDR1 and CDR2 sequences are LGHNA and YSLEER. The CDR3 is 14 amino acids. V trimming: 1 base; J trimming: 8 bases; junction bases outside the gene matches: 4. CDR3 region: CASSQAISGDEQFF. The CDR3 region has the DNA TGCGCCAGCAGCCAAGCGATTAGCGGGGATGAGCAGTTCTTC.

This clonotype was found a few times. This chain links TRBV15 with TRBJ2-5, with D maybe TRBD2 (7 bases). Germline loops: CDR1 LNHNV, CDR2 YYDKDF (reference sequence). The CDR3 length is 15 residues. The V and J ends lost 3 bases and 4 bases respectively, with 15 bases between them. The CDR3 nucleotides read TGTGCCACCAGCAGTGTGCGGGGGCAAGGAGAGACCCAGTACTTC. Translated: CATSSVRGQGETQYF.

The chain carries TRBV12-3 or TRBV12-4 and TRBJ2-1; 14 nucleotides line up with TRBD2. There are 19 residues in the CDR3. J lost 5 bases, V lost 7 bases, and 16 bases had no gene match. The CDR3 nucleotides are TGTGCCAGCACCGCCTTGTATGGGACTAGCGGGAGACGGGACAATGAGCAGTTCTTC. Encoded protein: CASTALYGTSGRRDNEQFF.

The chain has TRBV7-2 and TRBJ2-2, with 9 bases matching TRBD2. The length of the CDR3 is 16 residues. V was pared by 0 bases and J by 4 bases, with 3 bases of the junction left unmatched. Germline V lookup: CDR1 SGHTA, CDR2 FQGNSA. CDR3 loop: CASSLASGGSTGELFF. Written as DNA, the CDR3 is TGTGCCAGCAGCTTAGCTAGCGGGGGATCCACCGGGGAGCTGTTTTTT.

The table lists this clonotype with many counts. The chain has TRBV28 and TRBJ2-1; TRBD1 agrees at 9 bases. The CDR3 is made up of 16 amino acids. The germline gives CDR1 MDHEN, CDR2 SYDVKM. V was pared by 2 bases and J by 3 bases, with 5 bases of the junction left unmatched. The CDR3 sequence: CASSLDLDRGYNEQFF. In DNA, the CDR3 is TGTGCCAGCAGTTTAGATTTGGACAGGGGCTACAATGAGCAGTTCTTC.

The sample holds many counts of this clonotype. The genes are TRBV6-1 and TRBJ2-7; D may correspond to TRBD1 or TRBD2 (5 bases each). V lost 5 bases and J 0 bases, leaving 14 bases between the germline ends. This CDR3 contains 15 residues. The germline CDR1 and CDR2 sequences are MNHNS and SASEGT. Here the CDR3 DNA reads TGTGCCAGCAGTCAACCTGTCGGGGCCTCCTACGAGCAGTACTTC. Translated: CASSQPVGASYEQYF.

This clonotype was seen only a few times. The genes are TRBV7-9 and TRBJ2-1; 8 positions match TRBD2. This CDR3 contains 15 residues. Germline CDR1 SEHNR, CDR2 FQNEAQ (reference sequence). V was pared by 8 bases and J by 4 bases, with 10 bases of the junction left unmatched. The DNA of the CDR3 is TGTGCCAGCCCGGACTTAGCGGGGTTATACAATGAGCAGTTCTTC. Protein product: CASPDLAGLYNEQFF.

This clonotype came up many times. The chain couples TRBV29-1 to TRBJ2-3; D could derive from TRBD1 or TRBD2 (6 bases each). CDR1 is SQVTM, CDR2 ANQGSEA, per germline. The germline V and J ends were trimmed by 3 bases and 2 bases, with 18 bases remaining between them. The CDR3 runs to 16 residues. CDR3 protein: CSVEQGGLKPTDTQYF. The CDR3 region has the DNA TGCAGCGTTGAGCAAGGGGGACTGAAACCCACAGATACGCAGTATTTT.

In its sample, this clonotype was seen a few times. This chain links TRBV2 with TRBJ2-1; weak D call: TRBD2 (5 bases). This CDR3 region has 15 residues. CDR1 and CDR2 from the germline V gene are SNHLY and FYNNEI. V dropped 6 bases and J dropped 0 bases, with 12 bases sitting between them. CDR3 nucleotide sequence: TGTGCCAGCAGGACTACAGTGAGCTCCTACAATGAGCAGTTCTTC. Translating gives CASRTTVSSYNEQFF.

This clonotype came up many times. The chain recombines TRBV10-3 with TRBJ2-5; 8 bases fit TRBD2. The CDR3 is 14 residues long. In germline, CDR1 is ENHRY, CDR2 SYGVKD. Trimming cost V 6 bases and J 5 bases; bases outside gene matches: 8. DNA of the CDR3: TGTGCCATCAGGCCCAGCGGGGGCAGCGAGACCCAGTACTTC. Encoded protein: CAIRPSGGSETQYF.

The chain recombines TRBV6-1 with TRBJ2-1; D is perhaps TRBD1 or TRBD2 (6 bases each). The V end was cut by 5 bases, the J end by 5 bases, with 16 bases between. The CDR3 totals 15 residues. CDR1 is MNHNS, CDR2 SASEGT, per germline. This chain's CDR3 is CASSSEGEVNNEQFF. CDR3 sequence (DNA): TGTGCCAGCAGTAGCGAGGGGGAGGTAAACAATGAGCAGTTCTTC.

This chain links TRBV20-1 with TRBJ1-1, with TRBD1 as a possible D gene (5 bases). V lost 6 bases and J 5 bases, leaving 16 bases between the germline ends. The CDR3 length is 13 residues. CDR1 is DFQATT, CDR2 SNEGSKA, per germline (reference sequence). The CDR3 DNA is TGCAGTGCCACGGGACGGCCTTTGACTGAAGCTTTCTTT. Its translation is CSATGRPLTEAFF.